A single sample is the source of the 31 T cell receptor beta chains below, sequenced in a study of graft-versus-host responses after intestinal transplantation. These receptors have no known antigen. Assay used: immunoSEQ multiplex PCR; TCRdb lists only in-frame clones, some missing. The table has tens of thousands of clones, about 89% seen once. Sequences were derived from unstimulated CD4+ T cells sorted from spleen or lymph node cells, sampled before transplant. All receptors come from a human donor who was the organ donor for an intestinal transplant.

This clone appeared once. The rearrangement links TRBV15 to TRBJ2-5, with D maybe TRBD2 (6 bases). V was clipped by 4 bases and J by 7 bases, with 19 bases between them. The CDR3 is made up of 15 amino acids. The germline V gene has CDR1 LNHNV and CDR2 YYDKDF (reference sequence). Here the CDR3 reads CATSMQRAGVGTQYF. The CDR3 nucleotides are TGTGCCACCAGCATGCAGCGGGCAGGCGTGGGGACCCAGTACTTC.

The V call is TRBV9, the J call TRBJ1-2, with TRBD1 matching 8 bases. The CDR3 totals 17 residues. Unmatched junction bases numbered 9, after V lost 0 bases and J lost 2 bases. Germline V lookup: CDR1 SGDLS, CDR2 YYNGEE. CDR3 protein: CASSVEPGGVGNYGYTF. The CDR3 DNA follows: TGTGCCAGCAGCGTAGAGCCAGGGGGCGTGGGGAACTATGGCTACACCTTC.

The chain employs TRBV28 and TRBJ1-2; D remains ambiguous. CDR1 is MDHEN, CDR2 SYDVKM, per germline. The CDR3 length is 15 residues. V dropped 6 bases and J dropped 3 bases, with 17 bases sitting between them. CDR3 loop: CASSPSLQQYYGYTF. CDR3 sequence (DNA): TGTGCCAGCAGCCCCAGCCTACAGCAGTACTATGGCTACACCTTC.

The chain has TRBV6-5 and TRBJ1-3; D is ambiguous. CDR3 length: 15 residues. CDR1 is MNHEY and CDR2 is SVGAGI in the germline V gene. Trimming left V 7 bases short and J 0 bases short, with 13 bases between. CDR3 amino acids: CASMVTASSGNTIYF. The CDR3 nucleotides are TGTGCCAGCATGGTGACCGCTAGCTCTGGAAACACCATATATTTT.

The chain links TRBV7-3 to TRBJ2-3, with a tentative D call TRBD1 (6 bases). This CDR3 has 17 residues. V was trimmed by 5 bases and J by 4 bases, leaving 22 bases between them. Per the germline V gene, CDR1 is SGHTA and CDR2 is FQGTGA. CDR3 coding DNA: TGTGCCAGCAGCGCATACAACCAGGGGAGAAGGGCAGATACGCAGTATTTT. Amino acid sequence: CASSAYNQGRRADTQYF.

This rearrangement joins TRBV28 to TRBJ2-3; the match to TRBD1 covers 8 bases. J was trimmed by 1 base and V by 5 bases; bases with no gene match: 5. The CDR3 sequence is 15 residues long. The germline V gene has CDR1 MDHEN and CDR2 SYDVKM. Written as DNA, the CDR3 is TGTGCCAGCAGTACTCCGGGACAGGGCACAGATACGCAGTATTTT. This encodes CASSTPGQGTDTQYF.

V usage is TRBV28 and J usage is TRBJ2-2; possible D gene TRBD1, 5 bases. The CDR3 totals 16 residues. Germline loops: CDR1 MDHEN, CDR2 SYDVKM. Trimming removed 6 bases at V and 4 bases at J, with 18 bases between. The CDR3 nucleotides are TGTGCCAGCAGGGTCCCGCAGGGTTCGGCCACCGGGGAGCTGTTTTTT. This encodes CASRVPQGSATGELFF. Filled out from reference TRBV28 and TRBJ2-2, the complete variable domain reads DVKVTQSSRYLVKRTGEKVFLECVQDMDHENMFWYRQDPGLGLRLIYFSYDVKMKEKGDIPEGYSVSREKKERFSLILESASTNQTSMYLCASRVPQGSATGELFFGEGSRLTVL.

This clone was counted once. The chain has TRBV28 and TRBJ2-1, with D perhaps matching TRBD2 (6 bases). There are 16 residues in the CDR3. Germline V lookup: CDR1 MDHEN, CDR2 SYDVKM. The V end lost 5 bases, the J end lost 10 bases, and 24 bases lay between the germline ends. CDR3 DNA: TGTGCCAGCAGTCAAGGAGCAGTCGGGCGGGAAGGAGAGCAGTTCTTC. Protein sequence: CASSQGAVGREGEQFF.

The chain has TRBV6-1 and TRBJ1-4, with 7 bases aligning to TRBD1. V gave up 6 bases and J gave up 8 bases; unmatched junction bases: 6. This CDR3 contains 13 residues. Germline V CDR1 and CDR2: MNHNS, SASEGT. The DNA of the CDR3 is TGTGCCAGCAGAAGGGGGCTAAGGGAAAAACTGTTTTTT. The encoded protein is CASRRGLREKLFF.

This clone was found once. The chain uses TRBV7-2 and TRBJ2-1; TRBD2 aligns across 8 bases. The V and J ends lost 3 bases and 9 bases, in that order; junction bases with no gene match: 7. Germline V CDR1 and CDR2: SGHTA, FQGNSA. There are 14 residues in the CDR3. This CDR3 is CASSFDGLAGEQFF. The CDR3 region has the DNA TGTGCCAGCAGCTTTGATGGTCTAGCGGGTGAGCAGTTCTTC.

The chain recombines TRBV6-6 with TRBJ1-2; 9 bases match TRBD1. This CDR3 is 13 amino acids long. Germline assignment: CDR1 MNHNY and CDR2 SVGAGI (reference sequence). V lost 6 bases and J lost 6; bases outside the gene matches: 5. The CDR3 is CASSHGTGNGYTF. CDR3 DNA: TGTGCCAGCAGCCACGGGACAGGGAATGGCTACACCTTC.

The chain has TRBV4-1 and TRBJ1-5; no clear D. The CDR3 consists of 14 residues. Trimming took 1 base from V and 4 from J, leaving 8 bases between them. From germline, CDR1 is MGHRA and CDR2 YSYEKL. For the CDR3, the DNA is TGCGCCAGCAGCCAAGCCCAGAATAATCAGCCCCAGCATTTT. Amino acid sequence: CASSQAQNNQPQHF.

There are a few counts of this clone. V usage is TRBV6-5 and J usage is TRBJ1-2; perhaps TRBD1 as D (6 bases). V was cut by 5 bases and J by 4 bases, with 17 bases left in between. CDR1 is MNHEY and CDR2 is SVGAGI in the germline V gene. The CDR3 runs 15 residues. CDR3 protein: CASSAGQYLGYGYTF. The CDR3 region has the DNA TGTGCCAGCAGTGCCGGACAGTACCTTGGCTATGGCTACACCTTC.

V and J are TRBV2 and TRBJ2-5, with 8 bases identical to TRBD1. The CDR3 totals 13 residues. CDR1 is SNHLY, CDR2 FYNNEI, per germline. J gave up 5 bases and V 8 bases, and 7 bases lay outside the gene matches. The CDR3 sequence is CASSQGAGETQYF. The CDR3 DNA reads as TGTGCCAGCTCTCAGGGGGCAGGGGAGACCCAGTACTTC.

This chain links TRBV7-2 with TRBJ2-1, with TRBD1 identical over 9 bases. With V trimmed by 5 bases and J by 2 bases, 13 bases remained unmatched. The CDR3 covers 18 residues. From germline, CDR1 is SGHTA and CDR2 FQGNSA. The DNA of the CDR3 is TGTGCCAGCAGCCTGGGGACAGGGACCGGTTCACCCTACAATGAGCAGTTCTTC. Amino acids: CASSLGTGTGSPYNEQFF.

The chain joins TRBV7-8 to TRBJ1-1; D unclear. The CDR3 extends over 14 amino acids. Germline CDR1 is SGHVS and CDR2 is FQNEAQ. Trimming removed 1 base at V and 5 bases at J, with 11 bases between. Here the CDR3 DNA reads TGTGCCAGCAGCTTAGACCGGGGAGGTACTGAAGCTTTCTTT. The encoded protein is CASSLDRGGTEAFF.

This clone was counted a single time. The rearrangement joins TRBV4-1 to TRBJ1-1; D remains ambiguous. Germline-derived CDR1 and CDR2 are MGHRA and YSYEKL. The CDR3 has 13 residues. V was cut by 0 bases and J by 3 bases, with 5 bases left in between. CDR3 in amino acids: CASSQDYYTEAFF. CDR3 nucleotides: TGCGCCAGCAGCCAAGACTACTACACTGAAGCTTTCTTT.

This chain uses TRBV2 with TRBJ2-1; TRBD1 aligns across 8 bases. The ends lost 8 bases at V and 2 bases at J; junction bases unmatched: 2. Per germline, CDR1 SNHLY and CDR2 FYNNEI. CDR3 length: 13 amino acids. The DNA for the CDR3 is TGTGCCAGCCGGACAGGGACCTACAATGAGCAGTTCTTC. It is translated as CASRTGTYNEQFF.

This chain links TRBV27 with TRBJ1-1; maybe TRBD1 (6 bases). This CDR3 is 16 amino acids long. Germline assignment: CDR1 MNHEY and CDR2 SMNVEV (reference sequence). Trimming left V 0 bases short and J 3 bases short, with 14 bases between. The DNA of the CDR3 is TGTGCCAGCAGTTTATCCTACAGGGTCCCCCACACTGAAGCTTTCTTT. Protein sequence: CASSLSYRVPHTEAFF.

The gene calls are TRBV4-2 and TRBJ1-1; 7 bases match TRBD1. The V segment lost 0 bases and the J segment 8 bases; nucleotides outside the gene matches: 12. The CDR3 runs 16 residues. Germline V gene data show CDR1 as LGHNA and CDR2 as YNFKEQ. The CDR3 region is CASSQDDTSGTVEAFF. CDR3 DNA sequence: TGTGCCAGCAGCCAAGATGATACCTCCGGGACAGTCGAAGCTTTCTTT.

The chain employs TRBV6-4 and TRBJ2-3, with TRBD2 identical over 8 bases. Germline lookup yields CDR1 MRHNA and CDR2 SNTAGT. V lost 7 bases, J lost 1 base, and 10 bases stayed unmatched. The CDR3 spans 16 residues. The CDR3 loop is CASKSRAGECTDTQYF. The DNA of the CDR3 is TGTGCCAGCAAAAGTCGAGCGGGAGAGTGCACAGATACGCAGTATTTT.

This clone was detected a few times. The J gene is TRBJ2-7, the V gene TRBV6-5; 9 bases fit TRBD2. The CDR3 totals 15 residues. The germline CDR1 and CDR2 sequences are MNHEY and SVGAGI. V lost 8 bases, J lost 2 bases, and 10 bases stayed unmatched. The CDR3 DNA reads TGTGCCAGCGCTTCGGTTGGGACTAGCACCTACGAGCAGTACTTC. This encodes CASASVGTSTYEQYF.

V usage is TRBV28 and J usage is TRBJ2-1, with 7 nucleotides matching TRBD2. This CDR3 spans 12 amino acids. The germline V gene has CDR1 MDHEN and CDR2 SYDVKM. With V trimmed by 6 bases and J by 9 bases, 5 bases remained unmatched. CDR3 nucleotide sequence: TGTGCCAGCAGACGACTAGCTGGTGAGCAGTTCTTC. This encodes CASRRLAGEQFF.

This sequence joins TRBV4-2 and TRBJ1-4; no definite D call. V was shortened by 2 bases and J by 0 bases, with 7 bases between the two germline ends. This CDR3 has 15 residues. Germline assignment: CDR1 LGHNA and CDR2 YNFKEQ. CDR3 sequence (DNA): TGTGCCAGCAGCCAAAACATTGCAACTAATGAAAAACTGTTTTTT. Encoded protein: CASSQNIATNEKLFF.

The gene calls are TRBV7-8 and TRBJ2-1, with 10 bases aligning to TRBD2. V lost 2 bases to trimming and J lost 7 bases; unmatched junction nucleotides: 5. The germline V gene encodes CDR1 SGHVS and CDR2 FQNEAQ. The CDR3 spans 15 residues. In DNA, the CDR3 is TGTGCCAGCAGCTTAAGGACTAGCGGTCCTAATGAGCAGTTCTTC. It yields the protein CASSLRTSGPNEQFF.

This chain links TRBV5-8 with TRBJ2-1; TRBD2 agrees at 14 bases. The CDR3 loop spans 17 amino acids. CDR1 is SGHTS and CDR2 is YDEGEE in the germline V gene. V gave up 3 bases and J gave up 4 bases; unmatched junction bases: 6. CDR3 sequence (DNA): TGTGCCAGCAGCTCACATTGGACTAGCGGGGGGTACAATGAGCAGTTCTTC. This sequence encodes CASSSHWTSGGYNEQFF.

The rearrangement joins TRBV30 to TRBJ2-5; TRBD1 is a possible D gene (6 bases). There are 12 residues in the CDR3. Looked up from germline, CDR1 is GTSNPN and CDR2 is SVGIG (reference sequence). The germline V and J ends were trimmed by 4 bases and 4 bases, with 10 bases remaining between them. DNA for the CDR3: TGTGCCTGGAATAAACAGGGAGAGACCCAGTACTTC. This translates into CAWNKQGETQYF.

This chain links TRBV11-2 with TRBJ2-3; D is uncertain. The germline CDR1 and CDR2 sequences are SGHAT and FQNNGV. V was shortened by 1 base and J by 2 bases, with 10 bases between the two germline ends. The CDR3 contains 15 residues. This CDR3 is CASSLGVRFTDTQYF. The CDR3 region has the DNA TGTGCCAGCAGCTTAGGTGTCAGATTCACAGATACGCAGTATTTT.

V is TRBV6-5 and J is TRBJ2-5; no clear D. Germline values: CDR1 MNHEY, CDR2 SVGAGI. V was shortened by 0 bases and J by 4 bases, with 9 bases between the two germline ends. CDR3 length equals 14 residues. The CDR3 nucleotides read TGTGCCAGCAGTTACTCGAGCTTCTCAGAGACCCAGTACTTC. Translated, it gives CASSYSSFSETQYF.

The gene calls are TRBV14 and TRBJ2-7; 7 nucleotides align to TRBD1. The CDR3 extends over 17 amino acids. Germline V gene lookup returns CDR1 SGHDN and CDR2 FVKESK. The junction had 14 bases not matched to a gene; V was cut back by 4 bases and J by 2 bases. The CDR3 nucleotides are TGTGCCAGCAGCCGAAACCGACCGACAGGGATTCCCTACGAGCAGTACTTC. Residues: CASSRNRPTGIPYEQYF.

The chain carries TRBV18 and TRBJ1-1, with 11 bases matching TRBD1. This CDR3 region has 15 residues. The germline V gene has CDR1 KGHSH and CDR2 LQKENI. The V and J ends lost 0 bases and 7 bases, in that order; junction bases with no gene match: 4. In DNA form, the CDR3 reads TGTGCCAGCTCACCACCAGGGACAGGGGGTTTTGAAGCTTTCTTT. This sequence encodes CASSPPGTGGFEAFF.